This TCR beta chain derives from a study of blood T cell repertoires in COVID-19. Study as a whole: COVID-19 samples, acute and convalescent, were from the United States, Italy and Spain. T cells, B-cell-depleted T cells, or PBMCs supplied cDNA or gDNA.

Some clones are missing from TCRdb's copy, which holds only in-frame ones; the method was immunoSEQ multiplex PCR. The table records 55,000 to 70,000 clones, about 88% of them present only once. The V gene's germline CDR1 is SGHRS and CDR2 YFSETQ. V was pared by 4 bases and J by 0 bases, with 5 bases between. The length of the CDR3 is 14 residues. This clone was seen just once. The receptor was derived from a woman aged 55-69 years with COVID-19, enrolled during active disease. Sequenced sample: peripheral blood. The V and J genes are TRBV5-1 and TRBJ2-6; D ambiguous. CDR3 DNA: TGCGCCAGCAGCGCTATCTCTGGGGCCAACGTCCTGACTTTC. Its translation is CASSAISGANVLTF. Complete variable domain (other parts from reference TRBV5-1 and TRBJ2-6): KAGVTQTPRYLIKTRGQQVTLSCSPISGHRSVSWYQQTPGQGLQFLFEYFSETQRNKGNFPGRFSGRQFSNSRSEMNVSTLELGDSALYLCASSAISGANVLTFGAGSRLTVL.